These 19 T cell receptor beta chains originate from one sample sequenced in a study of T cells after yellow fever vaccination. Each CDR3 protein is one row after TCRdb ran MiXCR on the 5' RACE reads. The table shows under 200,000 distinct CDR3 sequences, with about 10% occurring only once. The starting material was CD8+ T cells sorted from PBMCs, obtained 15 days after the yellow fever booster vaccination. All receptors come from a man aged 18 to 29 who received the YFV17D yellow fever vaccine.

The chain combines TRBV6-5 with TRBJ2-1; D may be TRBD2 (5 bases). Trimming removed 2 bases at V and 6 bases at J, with 11 bases between. The CDR3 is 14 amino acids. The germline CDR1 and CDR2 sequences are MNHEY and SVGAGI. CDR3: CASSYGGRVNEQFF. As DNA, the CDR3 is TGTGCCAGCAGTTACGGAGGAAGGGTCAATGAGCAGTTCTTC.

This chain joins TRBV29-1 and TRBJ2-1, with D possibly TRBD2 on 6 matching bases. V was trimmed by 3 bases and J by 0 bases, leaving 9 bases between them. CDR1 is SQVTM, CDR2 ANQGSEA, per germline. The CDR3 length is 14 residues. CDR3 DNA: TGCAGCGTTGAGGGGGGTAGCTCCTACAATGAGCAGTTCTTC. Amino acids: CSVEGGSSYNEQFF.

The chain employs TRBV5-1 and TRBJ1-6; 8 bases are a match to TRBD1. Per germline, CDR1 SGHRS and CDR2 YFSETQ. The V segment lost 7 bases and the J segment 7 bases; nucleotides outside the gene matches: 10. The CDR3 is 15 residues long. The CDR3 here is CASSPGQAMNSPLHF. The CDR3, as DNA: TGCGCCAGCTCTCCGGGACAGGCTATGAATTCACCCCTCCACTTT.

This clonotype occurred a few times. The V call is TRBV5-1, the J call TRBJ1-3, with D perhaps matching TRBD1 (5 bases). The V gene's germline CDR1 is SGHRS and CDR2 YFSETQ. V lost 4 bases and J lost 8, with 19 bases in between. The CDR3 runs 15 residues. The CDR3 region is CASSPGLSSADTIYF. The CDR3, as DNA: TGCGCCAGCAGCCCGGGGCTCTCCTCCGCGGACACCATATATTTT.

This clonotype was picked up a small number of times. The J gene is TRBJ2-7, the V gene TRBV7-8; no firm D call. CDR1 is SGHVS and CDR2 is FQNEAQ in the germline V gene. This CDR3 region has 14 residues. V shed 2 bases and J shed 3 bases, with 11 bases lying between them. For the CDR3, the DNA is TGTGCCAGCAGCTTAATCCACGGGTTCTACGAGCAGTACTTC. This encodes CASSLIHGFYEQYF.

DNA of the CDR3: TGCAGTGCTAGAGACCTACAGGGGAGGGGCACAGATACGCAGTATTTT. Amino acid sequence: CSARDLQGRGTDTQYF. The chain links TRBV20-1 to TRBJ2-3, with D possibly being TRBD1 or TRBD2 (7 bases each). In germline, CDR1 is DFQATT, CDR2 SNEGSKA (reference sequence). V was shortened by 0 bases and J by 1 base, with 14 bases between the two germline ends. This CDR3 region has 16 residues.

This clonotype was observed many times. The gene calls are TRBV6-6 and TRBJ2-1, with D possibly being TRBD1 (6 bases). The CDR3 is 13 residues long. Germline V gives CDR1 MNHNY, CDR2 SVGAGI (reference sequence). Trimming took off 8 bases at V and 9 bases at J, with 17 bases between the two ends. CDR3: CASGTPWGGEQFF. The CDR3, as DNA: TGTGCCAGCGGGACACCCTGGGGCGGTGAGCAGTTCTTC.

This clonotype was seen a few times. V gene TRBV4-1 combines with J gene TRBJ2-7, with D possibly being TRBD1 (5 bases). Germline V CDR1 and CDR2: MGHRA, YSYEKL. The CDR3 covers 16 residues. V lost 2 bases to trimming and J lost 6 bases, with 20 bases between them. Here the CDR3 reads CASSQSSVGVKGEQYF. CDR3 sequence (DNA): TGCGCCAGCAGCCAATCATCTGTAGGGGTAAAGGGCGAGCAGTACTTC.

The CDR3 spells CASRTEVGTYNEQFF. The CDR3 nucleotides are TGTGCCAGCAGAACGGAGGTGGGGACCTACAATGAGCAGTTCTTC. The chain joins TRBV7-9 to TRBJ2-1; possible D gene TRBD2, 5 bases. V was clipped by 6 bases and J by 2 bases, with 14 bases between them. In germline, CDR1 is SEHNR, CDR2 FQNEAQ (reference sequence). This CDR3 has 15 residues.

The gene calls are TRBV6-1 and TRBJ1-1; 7 bases agree with TRBD1. This CDR3 is built from 14 residues. CDR1 is MNHNS and CDR2 is SASEGT in the germline V gene. The trim removed 7 bases at V and 0 bases at J, leaving 5 bases unmatched. CDR3 amino acids: CASNHRGMNTEAFF. The CDR3 DNA reads TGTGCCAGCAACCACAGGGGAATGAACACTGAAGCTTTCTTT.

This clonotype was detected only a few times. The chain combines TRBV7-9 with TRBJ1-3; possibly TRBD1 for D (6 bases). Deletions cut 2 bases from V and 7 bases from J, with 12 bases between. CDR3 length equals 14 residues. Germline CDR1 SEHNR, CDR2 FQNEAQ (reference sequence). The CDR3 region has the DNA TGTGCCAGCAGCTTACAGGGGATAAGGAACACCATATATTTT. It codes for CASSLQGIRNTIYF.

This clonotype has just a few counts. The chain employs TRBV5-6 and TRBJ2-5; D could derive from TRBD1 or TRBD2 (5 bases each). V was clipped by 3 bases and J by 5 bases, with 20 bases between them. Germline loops: CDR1 SGHDT, CDR2 YYEEEE. This CDR3 has 16 amino acids. CDR3 loop: CASSYLKGPSGETQYF. CDR3 bases: TGTGCCAGCAGCTATCTAAAGGGACCCTCAGGGGAGACCCAGTACTTC.

The J gene is TRBJ2-1, the V gene TRBV6-6; D gene ambiguous. V lost 0 bases and J lost 0, with 12 bases in between. The CDR3 is made up of 17 amino acids. Germline V lookup: CDR1 MNHNY, CDR2 SVGAGI (reference sequence). The CDR3 spells CASSYSPERSSYNEQFF. As DNA, the CDR3 is TGTGCCAGCAGTTACTCGCCCGAGAGAAGCTCCTACAATGAGCAGTTCTTC.

This clonotype has more than one count but fewer than ten. The genes are TRBV29-1 and TRBJ1-1, with D perhaps TRBD1 (5 bases). Deletions cut 4 bases from V and 9 bases from J, with 18 bases between. CDR3 length: 13 amino acids. Germline loops: CDR1 SQVTM, CDR2 ANQGSEA. The CDR3 coding sequence is TGCAGCGTTGGGGGGGACTCGGGGACCCAAGCTTTCTTT. It is translated as CSVGGDSGTQAFF.

V and J are TRBV13 and TRBJ2-6; tentative D call: TRBD1 (5 bases). The CDR3 sequence is 15 residues long. CDR1 and CDR2 (germline): PRHDT, FYEKMQ (reference sequence). V dropped 5 bases and J dropped 4 bases, with 12 bases sitting between them. CDR3 sequence (DNA): TGTGCCAGCAGCCCGGACAAGTCCGGGGCCAACGTCCTGACTTTC. The encoded protein is CASSPDKSGANVLTF. The full variable domain, its missing parts supplied by reference TRBV13 and TRBJ2-6, is AAGVIQSPRHLIKEKRETATLKCYPIPRHDTVYWYQQGPGQDPQFLISFYEKMQSDKGSIPDRFSAQQFSDYHSELNMSSLELGDSALYFCASSPDKSGANVLTFGAGSRLTVL.

This clonotype was detected only a few times. The gene calls are TRBV4-1 and TRBJ2-7; D is unresolved. The CDR3 covers 11 residues. Germline V gene sequence: CDR1 MGHRA, CDR2 YSYEKL. The V end was cut by 1 base, the J end by 6 bases, with 4 bases between. CDR3 residues: CASSQGPEQYF. The DNA for the CDR3 is TGCGCCAGCAGCCAAGGGCCCGAGCAGTACTTC.

The chain combines TRBV6-1 with TRBJ2-6, with D possibly matching TRBD2 (6 bases). The CDR3 runs to 17 residues. The germline V gene has CDR1 MNHNS and CDR2 SASEGT. The germline V and J ends were trimmed by 2 bases and 1 base, with 12 bases remaining between them. The CDR3 is CASSEWMRESGANVLTF. In nucleotides, the CDR3 is TGTGCCAGCAGTGAATGGATGCGGGAATCTGGGGCCAACGTCCTGACTTTC.

The rearrangement joins TRBV6-5 to TRBJ2-7, with 8 bases fitting TRBD1. With V trimmed by 6 bases and J by 6 bases, 10 bases remained unmatched. CDR3 length: 14 amino acids. Germline V gene data show CDR1 as MNHEY and CDR2 as SVGAGI. CDR3: CASRPEVRGPEQYV. The CDR3 region has the DNA TGTGCCAGCAGGCCCGAGGTCAGGGGGCCCGAGCAGTACGTC.

This clonotype was detected only a few times. The V gene is TRBV6-5, the J gene TRBJ2-5, with TRBD1 matching over 8 bases. CDR1 MNHEY and CDR2 SVGAGI come from the germline V gene. The junction had 10 bases not matched to a gene; V was cut back by 4 bases and J by 9 bases. The CDR3 covers 14 residues. CDR3 loop: CASSSGQGPRAQYF. Here the CDR3 DNA reads TGTGCCAGCAGTTCAGGACAGGGACCCCGGGCCCAGTACTTC.